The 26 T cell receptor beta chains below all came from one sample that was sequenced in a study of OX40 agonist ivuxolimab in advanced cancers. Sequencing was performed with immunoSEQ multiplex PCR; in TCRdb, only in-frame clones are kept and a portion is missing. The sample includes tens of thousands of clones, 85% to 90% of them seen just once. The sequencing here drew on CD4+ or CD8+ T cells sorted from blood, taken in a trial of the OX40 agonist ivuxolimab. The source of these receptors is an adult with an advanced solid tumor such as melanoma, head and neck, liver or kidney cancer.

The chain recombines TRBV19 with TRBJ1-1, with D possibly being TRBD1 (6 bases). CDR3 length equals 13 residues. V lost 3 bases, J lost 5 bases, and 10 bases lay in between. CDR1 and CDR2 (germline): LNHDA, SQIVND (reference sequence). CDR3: CASSIDQGTEAFF. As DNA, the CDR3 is TGTGCCAGTAGTATTGACCAGGGGACTGAAGCTTTCTTT.

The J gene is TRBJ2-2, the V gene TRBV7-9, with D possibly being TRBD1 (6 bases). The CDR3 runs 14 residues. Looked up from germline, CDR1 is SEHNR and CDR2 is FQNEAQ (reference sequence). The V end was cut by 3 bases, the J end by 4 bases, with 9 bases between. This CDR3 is CASSFGGRTGELFF. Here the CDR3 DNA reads TGTGCCAGCAGCTTTGGGGGCCGCACCGGGGAGCTGTTTTTT.

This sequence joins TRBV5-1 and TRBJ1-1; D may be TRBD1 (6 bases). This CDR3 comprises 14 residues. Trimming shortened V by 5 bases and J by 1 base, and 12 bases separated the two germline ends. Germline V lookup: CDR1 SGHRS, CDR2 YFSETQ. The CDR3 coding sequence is TGCGCCAGCAGGCGGGACATACAGAACACTGAAGCTTTCTTT. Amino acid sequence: CASRRDIQNTEAFF.

CDR3 DNA: TGTGCCAGCAGAGGAGCGGGGGAACCCAAAAACATTCAGTACTTC. Residues: CASRGAGEPKNIQYF. The chain joins TRBV6-5 to TRBJ2-4; 8 bases align to TRBD2. V was clipped by 6 bases and J by 2 bases; unmatched bases: 6. The CDR3 is 15 amino acids. CDR1 and CDR2 (germline): MNHEY, SVGAGI.

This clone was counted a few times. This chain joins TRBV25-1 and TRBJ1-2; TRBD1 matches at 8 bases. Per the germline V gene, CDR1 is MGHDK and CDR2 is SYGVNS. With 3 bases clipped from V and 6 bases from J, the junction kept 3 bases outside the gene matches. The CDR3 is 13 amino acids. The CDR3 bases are TGTGCCAGCAGTGACCGGACAGGGAATGGCTACACCTTC. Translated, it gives CASSDRTGNGYTF.

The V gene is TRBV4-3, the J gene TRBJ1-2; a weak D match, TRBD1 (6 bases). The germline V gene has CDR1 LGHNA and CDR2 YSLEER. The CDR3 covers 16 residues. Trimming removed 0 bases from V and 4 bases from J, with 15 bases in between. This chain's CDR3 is CASSQDPGGQGYGYTF. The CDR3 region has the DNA TGCGCCAGCAGCCAAGATCCCGGGGGGCAGGGCTATGGCTACACCTTC.

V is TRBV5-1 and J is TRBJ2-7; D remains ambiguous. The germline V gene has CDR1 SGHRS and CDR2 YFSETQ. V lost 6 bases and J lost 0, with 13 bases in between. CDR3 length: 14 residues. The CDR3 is CASKVEYSSYEQYF. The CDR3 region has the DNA TGCGCCAGCAAAGTGGAATATAGCTCCTACGAGCAGTACTTC.

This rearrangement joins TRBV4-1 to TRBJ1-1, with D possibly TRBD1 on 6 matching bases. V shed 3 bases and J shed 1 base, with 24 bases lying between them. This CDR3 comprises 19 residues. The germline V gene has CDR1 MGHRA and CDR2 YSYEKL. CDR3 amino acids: CASSQLLPGRGGRNTEAFF. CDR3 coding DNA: TGCGCCAGCAGCCAGTTATTACCGGGTCGCGGGGGCAGGAACACTGAAGCTTTCTTT.

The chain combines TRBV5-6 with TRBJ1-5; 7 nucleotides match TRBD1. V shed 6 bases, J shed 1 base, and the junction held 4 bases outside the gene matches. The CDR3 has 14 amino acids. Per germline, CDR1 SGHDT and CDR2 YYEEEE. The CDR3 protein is CASNLQGSNQPQHF. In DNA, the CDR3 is TGTGCCAGCAACCTACAGGGGAGCAATCAGCCCCAGCATTTT.

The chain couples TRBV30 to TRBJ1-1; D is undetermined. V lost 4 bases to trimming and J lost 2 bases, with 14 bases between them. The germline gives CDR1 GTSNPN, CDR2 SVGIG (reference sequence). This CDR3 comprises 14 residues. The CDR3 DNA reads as TGTGCCTGGATCTACGGAAGAGTTAACACTGAAGCTTTCTTT. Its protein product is CAWIYGRVNTEAFF.

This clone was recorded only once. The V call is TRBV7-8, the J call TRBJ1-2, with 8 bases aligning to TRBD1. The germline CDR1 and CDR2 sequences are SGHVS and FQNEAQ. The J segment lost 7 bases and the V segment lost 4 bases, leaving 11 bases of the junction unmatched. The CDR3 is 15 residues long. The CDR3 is CASSSRSDRDGGYTF. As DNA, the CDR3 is TGTGCCAGCAGCTCCCGGTCGGACAGGGATGGTGGCTACACCTTC.

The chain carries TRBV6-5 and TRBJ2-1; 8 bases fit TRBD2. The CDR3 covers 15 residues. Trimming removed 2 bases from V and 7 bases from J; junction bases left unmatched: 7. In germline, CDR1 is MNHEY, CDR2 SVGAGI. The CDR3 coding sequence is TGTGCCAGCAGTTACGGCGGGAGGCGGGCGAATGAGCAGTTCTTC. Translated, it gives CASSYGGRRANEQFF.

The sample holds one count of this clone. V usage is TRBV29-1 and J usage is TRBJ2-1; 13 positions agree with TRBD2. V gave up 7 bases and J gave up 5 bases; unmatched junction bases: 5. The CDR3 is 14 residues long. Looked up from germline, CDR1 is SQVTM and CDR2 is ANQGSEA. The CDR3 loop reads CSGVGTSGDNEQFF. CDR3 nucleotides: TGCAGCGGGGTTGGGACTAGCGGGGACAATGAGCAGTTCTTC.

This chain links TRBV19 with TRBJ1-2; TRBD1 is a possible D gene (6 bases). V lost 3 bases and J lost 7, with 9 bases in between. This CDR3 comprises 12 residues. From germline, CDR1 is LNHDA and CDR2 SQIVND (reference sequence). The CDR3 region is CASSMTGSGYTF. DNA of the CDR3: TGTGCCAGTAGTATGACAGGATCTGGCTACACCTTC.

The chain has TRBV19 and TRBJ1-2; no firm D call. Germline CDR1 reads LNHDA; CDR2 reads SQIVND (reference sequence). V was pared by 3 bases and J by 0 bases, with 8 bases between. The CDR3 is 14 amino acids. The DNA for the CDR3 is TGTGCCAGTAGTATGGACCGAGCTAACTATGGCTACACCTTC. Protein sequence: CASSMDRANYGYTF. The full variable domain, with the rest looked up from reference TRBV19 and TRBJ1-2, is DGGITQSPKYLFRKEGQNVTLSCEQNLNHDAMYWYRQDPGQGLRLIYYSQIVNDFQKGDIAEGYSVSREKKESFPLTVTSAQKNPTAFYLCASSMDRANYGYTFGSGTRLTVV.

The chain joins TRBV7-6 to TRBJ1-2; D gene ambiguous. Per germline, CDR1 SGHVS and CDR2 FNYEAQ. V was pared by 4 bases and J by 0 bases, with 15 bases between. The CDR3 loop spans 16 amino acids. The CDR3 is CASSSEPRGTNYGYTF. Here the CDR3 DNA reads TGTGCCAGCAGCTCAGAACCACGGGGAACTAACTATGGCTACACCTTC.

CDR3 in amino acids: CASSVAGREDTIYF. Written as DNA, the CDR3 is TGTGCCAGCAGCGTAGCGGGAAGAGAGGACACCATATATTTT. The chain uses TRBV9 and TRBJ1-3, with D unresolved. Trimming removed 0 bases at V and 8 bases at J, with 12 bases between. Germline V gene sequence: CDR1 SGDLS, CDR2 YYNGEE. The CDR3 sequence is 14 residues long.

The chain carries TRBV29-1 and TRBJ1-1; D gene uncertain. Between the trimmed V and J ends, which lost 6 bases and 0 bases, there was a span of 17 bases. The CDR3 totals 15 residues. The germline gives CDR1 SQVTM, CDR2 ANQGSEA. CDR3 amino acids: CSVTSGEVLNTEAFF. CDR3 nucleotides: TGCAGCGTCACCTCCGGAGAGGTCTTGAACACTGAAGCTTTCTTT. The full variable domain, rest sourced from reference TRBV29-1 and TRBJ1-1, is SAVISQKPSRDICQRGTSLTIQCQVDSQVTMMFWYRQQPGQSLTLIATANQGSEATYESGFVIDKFPISRPNLTFSTLTVSNMSPEDSSIYLCSVTSGEVLNTEAFFGQGTRLTVV.

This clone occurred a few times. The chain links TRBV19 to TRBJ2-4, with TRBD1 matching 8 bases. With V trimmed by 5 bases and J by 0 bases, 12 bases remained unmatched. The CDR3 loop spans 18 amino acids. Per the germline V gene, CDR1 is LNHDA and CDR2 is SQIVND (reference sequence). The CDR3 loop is CASSLQTQGALAKNIQYF. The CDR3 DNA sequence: TGTGCCAGTAGTCTACAAACTCAGGGGGCTTTAGCCAAAAACATTCAGTACTTC.

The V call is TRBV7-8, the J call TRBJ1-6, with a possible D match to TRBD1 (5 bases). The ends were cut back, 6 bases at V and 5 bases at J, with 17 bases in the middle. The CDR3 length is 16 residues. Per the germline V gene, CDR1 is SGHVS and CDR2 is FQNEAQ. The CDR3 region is CASSSGQGEHNSPLHF. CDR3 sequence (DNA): TGTGCCAGCAGTTCCGGACAAGGGGAACATAATTCACCCCTCCACTTT. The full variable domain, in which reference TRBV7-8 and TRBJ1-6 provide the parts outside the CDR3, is GAGVSQSPRYKVAKRGQDVALRCDPISGHVSLFWYQQALGQGPEFLTYFQNEAQLDKSGLPSDRFFAERPEGSVSTLKIQRTQQEDSAVYLCASSSGQGEHNSPLHFGNGTRLTVT.

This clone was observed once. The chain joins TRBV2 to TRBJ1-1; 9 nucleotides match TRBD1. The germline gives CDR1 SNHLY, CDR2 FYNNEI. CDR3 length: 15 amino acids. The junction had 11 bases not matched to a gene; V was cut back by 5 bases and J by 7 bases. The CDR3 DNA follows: TGTGCCAGCAGTTTTTCCGGGACAGGGTGGGGTGAAGCTTTCTTT. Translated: CASSFSGTGWGEAFF.

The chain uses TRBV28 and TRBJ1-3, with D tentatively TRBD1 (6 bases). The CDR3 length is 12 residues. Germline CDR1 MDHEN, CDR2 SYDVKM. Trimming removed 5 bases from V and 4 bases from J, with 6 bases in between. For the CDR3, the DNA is TGTGCCAGCAGTACAGGGGGAAACACCATATATTTT. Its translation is CASSTGGNTIYF.

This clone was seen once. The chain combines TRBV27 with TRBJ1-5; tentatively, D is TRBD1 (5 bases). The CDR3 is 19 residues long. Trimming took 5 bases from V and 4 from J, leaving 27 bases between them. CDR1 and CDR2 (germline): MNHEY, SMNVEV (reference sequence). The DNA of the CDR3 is TGTGCCAGCAGTCCCACGGATTCAATCGGCCAGGGACTTAATCAGCCCCAGCATTTT. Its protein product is CASSPTDSIGQGLNQPQHF.

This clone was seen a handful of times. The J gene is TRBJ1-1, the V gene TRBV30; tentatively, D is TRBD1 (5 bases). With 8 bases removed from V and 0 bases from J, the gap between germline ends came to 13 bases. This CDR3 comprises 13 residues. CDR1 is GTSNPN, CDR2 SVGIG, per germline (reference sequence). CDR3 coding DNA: TGTGCCCACAGGCGGGATTTGAACACTGAAGCTTTCTTT. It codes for CAHRRDLNTEAFF.

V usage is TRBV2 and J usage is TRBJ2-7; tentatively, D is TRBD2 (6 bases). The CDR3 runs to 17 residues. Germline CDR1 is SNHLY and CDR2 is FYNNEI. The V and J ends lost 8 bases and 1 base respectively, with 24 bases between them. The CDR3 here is CASAKTQVTRISYEQYF. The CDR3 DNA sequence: TGTGCCAGCGCGAAAACCCAGGTGACTAGGATTTCCTACGAGCAGTACTTC.

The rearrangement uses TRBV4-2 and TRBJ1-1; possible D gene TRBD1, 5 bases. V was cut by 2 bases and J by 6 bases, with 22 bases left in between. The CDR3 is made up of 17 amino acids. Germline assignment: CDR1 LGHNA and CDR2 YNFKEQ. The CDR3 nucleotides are TGTGCCAGCAGCCAACGATCAGGGAACAGAGTTAGATCTGAAGCTTTCTTT. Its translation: CASSQRSGNRVRSEAFF.